This T cell receptor beta chain emerged from a study of T cells after yellow fever vaccination. For the study at large: With SMART-Seq v4 Ultra Low Input, the fractions containing low cell numbers were prepared. The study, taken as a whole, reports: Abundant bulk-derived clonotypes could contaminate FACS-sorted repertoires. Reappearing after the booster were most of the clones from primary vaccination (around 96% CD4, 70% to 90% CD8).

V lost 5 bases to trimming and J lost 4 bases, with 17 bases between them. From germline, CDR1 is SNHLY and CDR2 FYNNEI. The CDR3 runs to 16 residues. Notes on this clonotype: Its antigen is still unknown.

Each CDR3 protein is one row after TCRdb ran MiXCR on the 5' RACE reads. The data hold under 400,000 distinct CDR3 sequences, with around an eighth observed a single time. The sequencing here drew on CD4+ T cells sorted from PBMCs, taken 15 days after the yellow fever booster vaccination. The chain has TRBV2 and TRBJ2-2, with TRBD1 as a possible D gene (6 bases). The TCR was taken from a man younger than 35 who received the YFV17D yellow fever vaccine. CDR3 amino acids: CASSSGTPPGTGELFF. In DNA form, the CDR3 reads TGTGCCAGCAGTTCCGGGACACCTCCGGGCACCGGGGAGCTGTTTTTT. Supplemented by reference TRBV2 and TRBJ2-2, the full variable domain reads EPEVTQTPSHQVTQMGQEVILRCVPISNHLYFYWYRQILGQKVEFLVSFYNNEISEKSEIFDDQFSVERPDGSNFTLKIRSTKLEDSAMYFCASSSGTPPGTGELFFGEGSRLTVL.